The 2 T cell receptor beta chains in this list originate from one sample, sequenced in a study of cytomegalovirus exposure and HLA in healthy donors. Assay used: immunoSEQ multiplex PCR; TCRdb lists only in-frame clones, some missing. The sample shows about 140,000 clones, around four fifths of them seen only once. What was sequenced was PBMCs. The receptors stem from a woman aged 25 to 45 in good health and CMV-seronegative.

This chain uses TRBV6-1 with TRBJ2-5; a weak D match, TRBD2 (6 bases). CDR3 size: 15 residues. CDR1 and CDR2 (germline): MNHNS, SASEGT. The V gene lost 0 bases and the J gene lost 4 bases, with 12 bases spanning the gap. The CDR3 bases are TGTGCCAGCAGTGAAGCGGGGGGTCAGAGAGAGACCCAGTACTTC. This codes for CASSEAGGQRETQYF.

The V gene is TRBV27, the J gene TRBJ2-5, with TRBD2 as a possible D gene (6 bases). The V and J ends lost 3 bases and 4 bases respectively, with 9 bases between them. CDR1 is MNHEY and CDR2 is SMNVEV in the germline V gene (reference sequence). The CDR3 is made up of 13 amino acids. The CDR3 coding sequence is TGTGCCAGCAGTTTTACCGGGGGAGAGACCCAGTACTTC. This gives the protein CASSFTGGETQYF.